The 27 T cell receptor beta chains below all came from one sample that was sequenced in a study of CD8 T cells in Susac syndrome. Random hexamers primed reverse transcription of roughly 0.45 to 1 ug RNA. TCRdb fed the immunoSEQ multiplex PCR reads into MiXCR, producing one record per CDR3 protein. Of approximately 190,000 distinct CDR3 sequences listed, approximately 93% are singletons. The specimen was CD4+ T cells from PBMCs. Receptors originate from a human donor in good health.

The chain has TRBV2 and TRBJ2-3; weak D call: TRBD1 (6 bases). V lost 8 bases to trimming and J lost 0 bases, with 15 bases between them. This CDR3 region has 15 residues. Germline lookup yields CDR1 SNHLY and CDR2 FYNNEI. The CDR3 sequence is CASLPLGQSTDTQYF. DNA of the CDR3: TGTGCCAGCCTCCCTTTGGGACAAAGCACAGATACGCAGTATTTT. Using reference TRBV2 and TRBJ2-3 for the parts outside the CDR3, the full variable domain is EPEVTQTPSHQVTQMGQEVILRCVPISNHLYFYWYRQILGQKVEFLVSFYNNEISEKSEIFDDQFSVERPDGSNFTLKIRSTKLEDSAMYFCASLPLGQSTDTQYFGPGTRLTVL.

V is TRBV11-1 and J is TRBJ2-2; possibly TRBD1 for D (6 bases). The CDR3 has 13 residues. Germline values: CDR1 SGHAT, CDR2 FQDESV (reference sequence). The CDR3 loop reads CVAGVRNTGELFF. The CDR3 region has the DNA TGTGTTGCAGGGGTACGGAACACCGGGGAGCTGTTTTTT.

The CDR3 sequence is CASSSPYEQYF. The CDR3 coding sequence is TGTGCCAGCAGTTCCCCCTACGAGCAGTACTTC. The V and J genes are TRBV28 and TRBJ2-7; D is undetermined. Trimming stripped 4 bases from V and 2 bases from J, with 3 bases between. The CDR3 sequence is 11 residues long. CDR1 MDHEN and CDR2 SYDVKM come from the germline V gene.

This rearrangement joins TRBV6-1 to TRBJ2-3; D gene uncertain. Deletions cut 8 bases from V and 5 bases from J, with 8 bases between. Per the germline V gene, CDR1 is MNHNS and CDR2 is SASEGT. CDR3 length: 11 residues. The CDR3 region is CASGRQDTQYF. CDR3 sequence (DNA): TGTGCCAGCGGCAGGCAAGATACGCAGTATTTT.

This sequence joins TRBV4-1 and TRBJ2-5; 7 bases match TRBD1. V trimming: 4 bases; J trimming: 0 bases; junction bases outside the gene matches: 11. The CDR3 is 17 residues long. In germline, CDR1 is MGHRA, CDR2 YSYEKL. The CDR3 DNA sequence: TGCGCCAGCAGCCGCAACACCGGGACAGCGTACCAAGAGACCCAGTACTTC. It yields the protein CASSRNTGTAYQETQYF.

The chain carries TRBV4-2 and TRBJ1-3, with D perhaps TRBD1 (5 bases). In germline, CDR1 is LGHNA, CDR2 YNFKEQ. The CDR3 length is 18 residues. Trimming removed 1 base at V and 0 bases at J, with 16 bases between. The CDR3 loop is CASSQGDSISTSGNTIYF. CDR3 DNA sequence: TGTGCCAGCAGCCAAGGAGACAGTATCTCCACCTCTGGAAACACCATATATTTT.

The chain is built from TRBV6-2 or TRBV6-3 and TRBJ1-5; TRBD1 is a possible D gene (5 bases). Germline-derived CDR1 and CDR2 are MNHEY and SVGEGT. Trimming removed 2 bases at V and 7 bases at J, with 15 bases between. The CDR3 contains 15 residues. The CDR3 here is CASSYQPGLGQPQHF. In nucleotides, the CDR3 is TGTGCCAGCAGTTACCAGCCAGGGTTGGGCCAGCCCCAGCATTTT.

This chain links TRBV20-1 with TRBJ2-2; D call uncertain. Deletions cut 8 bases from V and 0 bases from J, with 13 bases between. The CDR3 is 14 amino acids. Looked up from germline, CDR1 is DFQATT and CDR2 is SNEGSKA (reference sequence). CDR3 region: CSPSSVANTGELFF. As DNA, the CDR3 is TGCAGTCCCAGCTCCGTCGCGAACACCGGGGAGCTGTTTTTT.

This chain uses TRBV27 with TRBJ2-2; D uncertain. This CDR3 has 17 amino acids. Deletions cut 5 bases from V and 0 bases from J, with 16 bases between. Germline values: CDR1 MNHEY, CDR2 SMNVEV (reference sequence). In nucleotides, the CDR3 is TGTGCCAGCAGTCCCACCAGTTGGGGTGCGAACACCGGGGAGCTGTTTTTT. Encoded protein: CASSPTSWGANTGELFF.

The chain recombines TRBV4-1 with TRBJ1-5, with TRBD1 identical over 7 bases. V gave up 2 bases and J gave up 4 bases; unmatched junction bases: 5. Germline CDR1 reads MGHRA; CDR2 reads YSYEKL. This CDR3 has 15 residues. In nucleotides, the CDR3 is TGCGCCAGCAGCCAATTCATACAGGGGAATCAGCCCCAGCATTTT. As protein: CASSQFIQGNQPQHF.

This clonotype has only one observation. The chain combines TRBV28 with TRBJ2-1, with D possibly matching TRBD2 (5 bases). Germline values: CDR1 MDHEN, CDR2 SYDVKM. The CDR3 runs to 17 residues. Trimming shortened V by 6 bases and J by 4 bases, and 22 bases separated the two germline ends. The CDR3 region has the DNA TGTGCCAGCAGGACCCCATCAGGAGGAAGTTTTTACAATGAGCAGTTCTTC. Translated: CASRTPSGGSFYNEQFF.

The chain is built from TRBV20-1 and TRBJ1-5; D possibly corresponds to TRBD1 (6 bases). Germline V gene sequence: CDR1 DFQATT, CDR2 SNEGSKA (reference sequence). With 4 bases removed from V and 2 bases from J, the gap between germline ends came to 12 bases. The CDR3 sequence is 14 residues long. In nucleotides, the CDR3 is TGCAGTGCTAATATACAGGGCCGCAATCAGCCCCAGCATTTT. Translating it yields CSANIQGRNQPQHF.

In nucleotides, the CDR3 is TGTGCCAGCAGCCCGGGACTGCACACCGGGGAGCTGTTTTTT. Translation: CASSPGLHTGELFF. The chain carries TRBV28 and TRBJ2-2; maybe TRBD2 (6 bases). Germline V gives CDR1 MDHEN, CDR2 SYDVKM. The CDR3 runs 14 residues. V was shortened by 6 bases and J by 3 bases, with 11 bases between the two germline ends. Complete variable domain (other parts from reference TRBV28 and TRBJ2-2): DVKVTQSSRYLVKRTGEKVFLECVQDMDHENMFWYRQDPGLGLRLIYFSYDVKMKEKGDIPEGYSVSREKKERFSLILESASTNQTSMYLCASSPGLHTGELFFGEGSRLTVL.

V usage is TRBV7-9 and J usage is TRBJ1-1, with D perhaps TRBD1 (5 bases). Deletions cut 0 bases from V and 1 base from J, with 12 bases between. This CDR3 is built from 16 residues. CDR1 is SEHNR, CDR2 FQNEAQ, per germline (reference sequence). CDR3 in amino acids: CASSLANLDTNTEAFF. In DNA, the CDR3 is TGTGCCAGCAGCTTAGCGAACTTGGACACGAACACTGAAGCTTTCTTT. The full variable domain, with the rest looked up from reference TRBV7-9 and TRBJ1-1, is DTGVSQNPRHKITKRGQNVTFRCDPISEHNRLYWYRQTLGQGPEFLTYFQNEAQLEKSRLLSDRFSAERPKGSFSTLEIQRTEQGDSAMYLCASSLANLDTNTEAFFGQGTRLTVV.

V gene TRBV5-1 combines with J gene TRBJ2-1, with a weak D call TRBD2 (7 bases). V lost 0 bases and J lost 7, with 14 bases in between. Germline V CDR1 and CDR2: SGHRS, YFSETQ. This CDR3 is 15 amino acids long. In nucleotides, the CDR3 is TGCGCCAGCAGCTTGGAGGGGGGGCCATCAAATGAGCAGTTCTTC. Translated: CASSLEGGPSNEQFF. The whole variable domain, remainder taken from reference TRBV5-1 and TRBJ2-1, is KAGVTQTPRYLIKTRGQQVTLSCSPISGHRSVSWYQQTPGQGLQFLFEYFSETQRNKGNFPGRFSGRQFSNSRSEMNVSTLELGDSALYLCASSLEGGPSNEQFFGPGTRLTVL.

This clonotype was seen only once. The chain is built from TRBV28 and TRBJ1-1; 11 bases map to TRBD1. CDR3 length equals 15 residues. Losses at the gene ends were 7 bases for V and 1 base for J; bases not matched to a gene: 5. Germline CDR1 and CDR2: MDHEN and SYDVKM. CDR3 region: CASKMDRGPNTEAFF. The CDR3, as DNA: TGTGCCAGCAAGATGGACAGGGGGCCGAACACTGAAGCTTTCTTT.

J is TRBJ2-7 and V is TRBV19; 9 bases align to TRBD1. The junction had 7 bases not matched to a gene; V was cut back by 2 bases and J by 5 bases. The CDR3 runs to 15 residues. Germline V gives CDR1 LNHDA, CDR2 SQIVND (reference sequence). The CDR3 loop reads CASSIRGTGIHEQYF. The DNA of the CDR3 is TGTGCCAGTAGTATAAGAGGGACAGGGATCCACGAGCAGTACTTC.

The gene calls are TRBV7-9 and TRBJ1-1; unclear D gene. CDR1 and CDR2 (germline): SEHNR, FQNEAQ (reference sequence). The CDR3 is 12 residues long. V lost 3 bases and J 4 bases, leaving 6 bases between the germline ends. The CDR3 region is CASSFGPTEAFF. CDR3 nucleotides: TGTGCCAGCAGCTTCGGTCCCACTGAAGCTTTCTTT.

The CDR3 bases are TGCAGCGTTGCCCGACGTCTCTACGGAGATACGCAGTATTTT. This sequence encodes CSVARRLYGDTQYF. The chain links TRBV29-1 to TRBJ2-3; D is unresolved. The CDR3 is 14 residues long. CDR1 SQVTM and CDR2 ANQGSEA come from the germline V gene. Trimming shortened V by 4 bases and J by 5 bases, and 16 bases separated the two germline ends.

The V and J genes are TRBV29-1 and TRBJ2-5; the match to TRBD2 covers 9 bases. Trimming cost V 4 bases and J 5 bases; bases outside gene matches: 8. The CDR3 has 14 amino acids. Germline V gene data show CDR1 as SQVTM and CDR2 as ANQGSEA. The CDR3, as DNA: TGCAGCGTTGCAGGAGCGGGGGGCGGGGAGACCCAGTACTTC. Translating it yields CSVAGAGGGETQYF.

The chain has TRBV27 and TRBJ1-2; 11 bases agree with TRBD1. This CDR3 has 16 amino acids. Germline-derived CDR1 and CDR2 are MNHEY and SMNVEV (reference sequence). J lost 0 bases, V lost 7 bases, and 7 bases had no gene match. As DNA, the CDR3 is TGTGCCAGCACATGGTCGGGACAGGGGGCTAACTATGGCTACACCTTC. Translating gives CASTWSGQGANYGYTF.

The rearrangement uses TRBV7-9 and TRBJ2-3; TRBD2 matches 15 bases. V shed 3 bases, J shed 4 bases, and the junction held 5 bases outside the gene matches. This CDR3 region has 17 residues. Germline V gene data show CDR1 as SEHNR and CDR2 as FQNEAQ (reference sequence). The CDR3: CASSFRTSGGAADTQYF. The CDR3 DNA reads as TGTGCCAGCAGCTTCCGGACTAGCGGGGGGGCCGCAGATACGCAGTATTTT.

The genes are TRBV7-3 and TRBJ2-3, with a tentative D call TRBD2 (7 bases). Deletions cut 0 bases from V and 6 bases from J, with 10 bases between. The CDR3 is 14 amino acids. Germline values: CDR1 SGHTA, CDR2 FQGTGA. CDR3 amino acids: CASSLTGGGDTQYF. The CDR3 coding sequence is TGTGCCAGCAGCTTAACGGGAGGGGGGGATACGCAGTATTTT.

V and J are TRBV6-5 and TRBJ1-5; possibly TRBD1 for D (6 bases). CDR1 and CDR2 (germline): MNHEY, SVGAGI. The germline V and J ends were trimmed by 6 bases and 3 bases, with 15 bases remaining between them. CDR3 length: 15 residues. As DNA, the CDR3 is TGTGCCAGCAGCCCCCGGAGGGGGAACAATCAGCCCCAGCATTTT. Translation gives CASSPRRGNNQPQHF.

The chain employs TRBV28 and TRBJ1-5; perhaps TRBD1 as D (6 bases). The germline CDR1 and CDR2 sequences are MDHEN and SYDVKM. The CDR3 covers 14 residues. The V end lost 8 bases, the J end lost 7 bases, and 18 bases lay between the germline ends. CDR3 sequence (DNA): TGTGCCAGCGTACCGGGGGGCGATGGGCAGCCCCAGCATTTT. This gives the protein CASVPGGDGQPQHF.

The rearrangement joins TRBV3-1 to TRBJ1-4; TRBD1 aligns across 9 bases. CDR3 length equals 18 residues. Looked up from germline, CDR1 is LGHDT and CDR2 is YNNKEL (reference sequence). V gave up 3 bases and J gave up 0 bases; unmatched junction bases: 8. CDR3 sequence reads: CASSHGTGQGATNEKLFF. The CDR3 DNA follows: TGTGCCAGCAGCCATGGGACGGGACAGGGTGCAACTAATGAAAAACTGTTTTTT.

CDR3 in DNA: TGTGCCAGCAGTCCGACAGGGGAGAGCGGAGCTTTCTTT. Amino acids: CASSPTGESGAFF. This rearrangement joins TRBV5-6 to TRBJ1-1, with 8 bases lining up with TRBD1. CDR1 is SGHDT, CDR2 YYEEEE, per germline. Germline trimming cut 5 bases from V and 10 bases from J; bases unmatched to any gene: 10. This CDR3 has 13 amino acids. The whole variable domain, remainder taken from reference TRBV5-6 and TRBJ1-1, is DAGVTQSPTHLIKTRGQQVTLRCSPKSGHDTVSWYQQALGQGPQFIFQYYEEEERQRGNFPDRFSGHQFPNYSSELNVNALLLGDSALYLCASSPTGESGAFFGQGTRLTVV.